The 27 T cell receptor beta chains reported below all come from one sample, sequenced in a study of shared clonotypes between healthy human individuals. Produced via immunoSEQ multiplex PCR; TCRdb's table is partial and in-frame only. The sample consists of about 1.5 million clones, 98% of them appearing once. The sequenced sample consisted of naive CD4+ T cells sorted from blood. Subset specified: CD45RA+ positively selected. These receptors were collected from a man between 25 and 39 years old in good health.

J is TRBJ2-7 and V is TRBV7-2; 12 bases agree with TRBD2. Per the germline V gene, CDR1 is SGHTA and CDR2 is FQGNSA. The V segment lost 3 bases and the J segment 5 bases; nucleotides outside the gene matches: 5. This CDR3 has 15 residues. The CDR3 region has the DNA TGTGCCAGCAGCTTGAGGACTAGCGGGACCCACGAGCAGTACTTC. Protein: CASSLRTSGTHEQYF.

This chain joins TRBV2 and TRBJ1-1; D perhaps matches TRBD1 (5 bases). V was trimmed by 3 bases and J by 1 base, leaving 12 bases between them. CDR3 length equals 15 residues. The germline CDR1 and CDR2 sequences are SNHLY and FYNNEI. The CDR3: CASSEVGLENTEAFF. The CDR3 DNA follows: TGTGCCAGCAGTGAGGTGGGACTCGAGAACACTGAAGCTTTCTTT.

This clone has a single count. Other DNA sequences in the sample encode the same CDR3. The chain is built from TRBV5-6 and TRBJ2-7; D may be TRBD1 (5 bases). CDR1 and CDR2 from the germline V gene are SGHDT and YYEEEE. Trimming cost V 0 bases and J 3 bases, with 10 bases left between them. CDR3 length: 14 amino acids. CDR3 DNA: TGTGCCAGCAGCTTGGGCAGGGTAGGCTACGAGCAGTACTTC. Protein: CASSLGRVGYEQYF.

This sequence joins TRBV5-1 and TRBJ2-4; 8 bases align to TRBD2. V dropped 0 bases and J dropped 8; count of bases not matched to a gene: 16. CDR3 length equals 18 residues. Germline V gene lookup returns CDR1 SGHRS and CDR2 YFSETQ. The CDR3 spells CASSLGLASGYGGDIQYF. CDR3 nucleotide sequence: TGCGCCAGCAGCTTGGGTTTAGCTAGCGGGTATGGCGGCGACATTCAGTACTTC.

The V and J genes are TRBV5-1 and TRBJ2-7; D may match TRBD1 or TRBD2 (5 bases each). V lost 4 bases, J lost 2 bases, and 19 bases lay in between. This CDR3 comprises 16 residues. Germline CDR1 is SGHRS and CDR2 is YFSETQ. The DNA of the CDR3 is TGCGCCAGCAGCGACCCGGGACGTATGGGGGCCTACGAGCAGTACTTC. It is translated as CASSDPGRMGAYEQYF.

The V and J genes are TRBV5-1 and TRBJ2-2; possibly TRBD1 for D (6 bases). Trimming removed 6 bases from V and 3 bases from J, with 12 bases in between. CDR1 and CDR2 (germline): SGHRS, YFSETQ. The CDR3 runs 14 residues. The CDR3 DNA reads as TGCGCCAGCAAGTGGGGGCCGGACACCGGGGAGCTGTTTTTT. It yields the protein CASKWGPDTGELFF.

The chain combines TRBV25-1 with TRBJ2-6, with unresolved D. CDR1 and CDR2 (germline): MGHDK, SYGVNS. Trimming pared 1 base from V and 0 bases from J, leaving 4 bases between. The CDR3 sequence is 15 residues long. The chain's CDR3 is CASSESSSGANVLTF. CDR3 DNA: TGTGCCAGCAGTGAATCCAGCTCTGGGGCCAACGTCCTGACTTTC.

The V and J genes are TRBV5-4 and TRBJ1-2, with D tentatively TRBD1 (6 bases). Germline V gene lookup returns CDR1 SGHNT and CDR2 YYREEE (reference sequence). Deletions cut 4 bases from V and 6 bases from J, with 19 bases between. This CDR3 has 15 residues. The CDR3 DNA is TGTGCCAGCAGCCCCCCAGGGACATTCGGCGATGGCTACACCTTC. Its translation: CASSPPGTFGDGYTF.

The CDR3 loop is CASSAKTGNTDTQYF. In DNA, the CDR3 is TGTGCCAGCAGCGCAAAAACGGGAAACACAGATACGCAGTATTTT. This chain links TRBV9 with TRBJ2-3; tentatively, D is TRBD2 (5 bases). The V gene lost 3 bases and the J gene lost 2 bases, with 13 bases spanning the gap. The CDR3 length is 15 residues. Germline values: CDR1 SGDLS, CDR2 YYNGEE.

The V call is TRBV7-2, the J call TRBJ2-1; TRBD1 matches at 9 bases. The ends lost 0 bases at V and 8 bases at J; junction bases unmatched: 20. This CDR3 spans 20 amino acids. Germline CDR1 is SGHTA and CDR2 is FQGNSA. In DNA, the CDR3 is TGTGCCAGCAGCTTAGCCGGGGCAGGCTACGGGACAGGGACGACGGATGAGCAGTTCTTC. As protein: CASSLAGAGYGTGTTDEQFF.

The V call is TRBV6-5, the J call TRBJ2-1; D may be TRBD1 (5 bases). The CDR3 consists of 12 residues. Germline CDR1 MNHEY, CDR2 SVGAGI. Trimming stripped 4 bases from V and 15 bases from J, with 16 bases between. The CDR3 reads CASSSKTGHGFF. The CDR3 region has the DNA TGTGCCAGCAGTTCCAAAACAGGTCACGGGTTCTTC.

The rearrangement joins TRBV18 to TRBJ1-4; 8 positions match TRBD1. CDR3 length equals 15 residues. Losses at the gene ends were 2 bases for V and 8 bases for J; bases not matched to a gene: 7. Per germline, CDR1 KGHSH and CDR2 LQKENI. DNA of the CDR3: TGTGCCAGCTCACCAGACGGACAGGGAAACGAAAAACTGTTTTTT. As protein: CASSPDGQGNEKLFF.

The V gene is TRBV28, the J gene TRBJ2-1; TRBD1 matches 7 bases. V trimming: 4 bases; J trimming: 4 bases; junction bases outside the gene matches: 7. The CDR3 runs to 15 residues. Germline V CDR1 and CDR2: MDHEN, SYDVKM. The CDR3 region is CASSWAGTAYNEQFF. CDR3 sequence (DNA): TGTGCCAGCAGTTGGGCCGGGACAGCGTACAATGAGCAGTTCTTC.

This rearrangement joins TRBV28 to TRBJ2-7; D is perhaps TRBD2 (6 bases). The CDR3 consists of 12 residues. The germline V gene has CDR1 MDHEN and CDR2 SYDVKM. Trimming pared 6 bases from V and 3 bases from J, leaving 9 bases between. The CDR3 loop reads CASRSSGYEQYF. The CDR3 DNA follows: TGTGCCAGCAGGAGTAGCGGCTACGAGCAGTACTTC. Full variable domain (remainder filled in from reference TRBV28 and TRBJ2-7): DVKVTQSSRYLVKRTGEKVFLECVQDMDHENMFWYRQDPGLGLRLIYFSYDVKMKEKGDIPEGYSVSREKKERFSLILESASTNQTSMYLCASRSSGYEQYFGPGTRLTVT.

In this sample, this clone turned up once. The chain combines TRBV9 with TRBJ2-1, with D uncertain. With 6 bases removed from V and 7 bases from J, the gap between germline ends came to 32 bases. CDR1 is SGDLS and CDR2 is YYNGEE in the germline V gene. This CDR3 comprises 19 residues. CDR3 protein: CASTSLNVPGPSVGNEQFF. The CDR3 nucleotides read TGTGCCAGCACCTCCCTCAACGTACCCGGGCCCAGCGTGGGGAATGAGCAGTTCTTC. Looking up the rest from reference TRBV9 and TRBJ2-1 gives the full variable domain: DSGVTQTPKHLITATGQRVTLRCSPRSGDLSVYWYQQSLDQGLQFLIQYYNGEERAKGNILERFSAQQFPDLHSELNLSSLELGDSALYFCASTSLNVPGPSVGNEQFFGPGTRLTVL.

Remarks on this clone: At the DNA level, this CDR3 is encoded by other sequences in the same sample as well. This chain joins TRBV18 and TRBJ2-5, with D possibly matching TRBD2 (5 bases). Germline-derived CDR1 and CDR2 are KGHSH and LQKENI. V lost 3 bases and J lost 2, with 7 bases in between. The CDR3 runs 13 residues. The chain's CDR3 is CASSPGAQETQYF. In DNA, the CDR3 is TGTGCCAGCTCACCGGGAGCACAAGAGACCCAGTACTTC.

The J gene is TRBJ2-1, the V gene TRBV7-3; D gene unclear. CDR3 length: 13 residues. Germline V gives CDR1 SGHTA, CDR2 FQGTGA. V shed 1 base and J shed 4 bases, with 5 bases lying between them. The CDR3 DNA follows: TGTGCCAGCAGCTTAATCCGGTACAATGAGCAGTTCTTC. Translated: CASSLIRYNEQFF.

The rearrangement links TRBV18 to TRBJ1-5; D remains ambiguous. Trimming left V 5 bases short and J 5 bases short, with 16 bases between. Per the germline V gene, CDR1 is KGHSH and CDR2 is LQKENI. This CDR3 region has 15 residues. This CDR3 is CASSSLGGSDQPQHF. Written as DNA, the CDR3 is TGTGCCAGCTCATCCCTTGGAGGGTCTGATCAGCCCCAGCATTTT.

The J gene is TRBJ1-1, the V gene TRBV7-9; D perhaps matches TRBD1 (6 bases). Per germline, CDR1 SEHNR and CDR2 FQNEAQ (reference sequence). The CDR3 spans 13 residues. The V end lost 3 bases, the J end lost 7 bases, and 12 bases lay between the germline ends. CDR3 nucleotides: TGTGCCAGCAGCTTTGGGGGGCCCTTTGAAGCTTTCTTT. It is translated as CASSFGGPFEAFF.

The count of this clone is one. The chain joins TRBV2 to TRBJ2-7, with 12 bases that match TRBD2. Trimming took 6 bases from V and 5 from J; bases not matched to a gene: 8. This CDR3 region has 15 residues. Looked up from germline, CDR1 is SNHLY and CDR2 is FYNNEI. In DNA form, the CDR3 reads TGTGCCAGCAGGGACAGACTAGCGGGAGACAACGAGCAGTACTTC. Translated, it gives CASRDRLAGDNEQYF.

The sample holds one count of this clone. The chain combines TRBV7-6 with TRBJ2-3, with 9 bases that match TRBD2. CDR3 length: 18 residues. From germline, CDR1 is SGHVS and CDR2 FNYEAQ. Trimming removed 6 bases from V and 2 bases from J; junction bases left unmatched: 15. The CDR3 DNA reads as TGTGCCAGCAGGGCGGGCACTAGCGGGTTTCACTCCACAGATACGCAGTATTTT. It is translated as CASRAGTSGFHSTDTQYF.

V is TRBV9 and J is TRBJ2-5; D is uncertain. The V end lost 0 bases, the J end lost 2 bases, and 5 bases lay between the germline ends. CDR1 and CDR2 from the germline V gene are SGDLS and YYNGEE. The CDR3 has 13 residues. In nucleotides, the CDR3 is TGTGCCAGCAGCGTAGCCACGCAAGAGACCCAGTACTTC. This codes for CASSVATQETQYF.

The gene calls are TRBV28 and TRBJ2-2; 11 bases map to TRBD2. This CDR3 is built from 16 residues. Trimming removed 4 bases from V and 6 bases from J; junction bases left unmatched: 7. Germline-derived CDR1 and CDR2 are MDHEN and SYDVKM. The CDR3 nucleotides read TGTGCCAGCAGTTCCCCTAGCGGGGGGCCTGCCGGGGAGCTGTTTTTT. This translates into CASSSPSGGPAGELFF.

The chain uses TRBV30 and TRBJ1-1, with no clear D. The CDR3 runs 12 residues. Germline V CDR1 and CDR2: GTSNPN, SVGIG (reference sequence). V lost 3 bases to trimming and J lost 2 bases, with 7 bases between them. The CDR3 coding sequence is TGTGCCTGGAGGAAGTCCAACACTGAAGCTTTCTTT. This encodes CAWRKSNTEAFF.

V gene TRBV28 combines with J gene TRBJ2-7; TRBD1 aligns across 12 bases. V shed 8 bases, J shed 4 bases, and the junction held 9 bases outside the gene matches. Germline V CDR1 and CDR2: MDHEN, SYDVKM. The CDR3 runs to 15 residues. The CDR3 sequence is CASRAGTGGWYEQYF. The DNA of the CDR3 is TGTGCCAGCCGTGCGGGGACAGGGGGCTGGTACGAGCAGTACTTC.

The genes are TRBV15 and TRBJ2-3, with 8 positions matching TRBD2. Trimming removed 1 base from V and 2 bases from J; junction bases left unmatched: 8. Germline-derived CDR1 and CDR2 are LNHNV and YYDKDF (reference sequence). The CDR3 is 17 residues long. The CDR3 nucleotides read TGTGCCACCAGCAGAGCGGGGGTAGCGGGAATCACAGATACGCAGTATTTT. The encoded protein is CATSRAGVAGITDTQYF.

The V call is TRBV29-1, the J call TRBJ2-3; D assignment may be TRBD1 or TRBD2 (5 bases each). CDR1 and CDR2 from the germline V gene are SQVTM and ANQGSEA. V lost 3 bases, J lost 1 base, and 17 bases lay in between. The CDR3 extends over 16 amino acids. The CDR3 bases are TGCAGCGTTGAGAATGGAGAGGGGATCGGCACAGATACGCAGTATTTT. Translated: CSVENGEGIGTDTQYF.